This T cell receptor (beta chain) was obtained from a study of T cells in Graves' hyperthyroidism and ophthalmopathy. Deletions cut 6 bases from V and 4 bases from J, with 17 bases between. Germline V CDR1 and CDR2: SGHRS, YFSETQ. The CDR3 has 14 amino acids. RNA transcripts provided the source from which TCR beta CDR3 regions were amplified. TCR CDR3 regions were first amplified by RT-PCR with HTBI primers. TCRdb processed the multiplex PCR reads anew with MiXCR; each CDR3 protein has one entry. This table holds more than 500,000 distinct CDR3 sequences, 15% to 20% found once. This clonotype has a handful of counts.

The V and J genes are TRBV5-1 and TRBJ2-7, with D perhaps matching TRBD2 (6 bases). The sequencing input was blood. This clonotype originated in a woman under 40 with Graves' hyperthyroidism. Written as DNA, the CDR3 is TGCGCCAGCACTCGGCTGGGAGGAACTTACGAGCAGTACTTC. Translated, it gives CASTRLGGTYEQYF.